This TCR beta chain appears in the sequencing data of a study of OX40 agonist ivuxolimab in advanced cancers. Worth noting for this clone: Antigen unknown.

Libraries were prepared by immunoSEQ multiplex PCR; TCRdb keeps only in-frame clonotypes and omits some of them. The sample shows 81,000 or so clones, 91% of them seen only once. The cohort excluded patients with autoimmune disease history or systemic immunosuppression. This CDR3 is built from 16 residues. Trimming stripped 7 bases from V and 2 bases from J, with 18 bases between. The germline V gene has CDR1 LNHDA and CDR2 SQIVND (reference sequence). General study results and limits: At 0.1 to 3.0 mg/kg and by week 6, clonal expansion occurred in CD4+ and CD8+ blood T cells. No determination was made of the antigen specificity of the expanded peripheral T cells.

The V gene is TRBV19, the J gene TRBJ1-5; D gene unclear. The sample in question was CD4+ or CD8+ T cells sorted from blood, obtained in a trial of the OX40 agonist ivuxolimab. This receptor was taken from an adult with an advanced solid tumor such as melanoma, head and neck, liver or kidney cancer. CDR3: CASILHPKHRNQPQHF. The CDR3 DNA reads as TGTGCCAGTATACTGCACCCTAAGCACCGCAATCAGCCCCAGCATTTT.